The next 24 T cell receptor beta chains were all read from a single sample in a study of T cells after yellow fever vaccination. TCRdb ran MiXCR on the 5' RACE reads and lists one entry per CDR3 protein. Of 400,000 or so distinct CDR3 sequences listed, around 20% are singletons. This specimen consisted of PBMCs, obtained before the yellow fever booster vaccination. All receptors derive from a man aged 18-30 years who received the YFV17D yellow fever vaccine.

The chain couples TRBV7-2 to TRBJ2-5; no reliable D call. The CDR3 is 13 residues long. The germline CDR1 and CDR2 sequences are SGHTA and FQGNSA. Trimming took off 1 base at V and 4 bases at J, with 7 bases between the two ends. The CDR3 nucleotides are TGTGCCAGCAGCTTAGTCTGGGGAGAGACCCAGTACTTC. Translated, it gives CASSLVWGETQYF.

This clonotype was picked up a small number of times. The V gene is TRBV5-5, the J gene TRBJ2-7; the match to TRBD2 covers 8 bases. Germline V lookup: CDR1 SGHKS, CDR2 YYEKEE (reference sequence). The CDR3 contains 13 residues. Losses at the gene ends were 5 bases for V and 7 bases for J; bases not matched to a gene: 8. The CDR3, as DNA: TGTGCCAGCAGTCGTGGACTAGCTGGGGAGCAGTACTTC. Translation: CASSRGLAGEQYF.

In this sample, this clonotype turned up a few times. This chain uses TRBV6-5 with TRBJ1-6; D not resolved. Germline CDR1 reads MNHEY; CDR2 reads SVGAGI. The CDR3 contains 15 residues. V was trimmed by 1 base and J by 1 base, leaving 5 bases between them. For the CDR3, the DNA is TGTGCCAGCAGTTACTTGTGGTCCTATAATTCACCCCTCCACTTT. Protein product: CASSYLWSYNSPLHF.

The chain recombines TRBV12-3 or TRBV12-4 with TRBJ2-6; no firm D call. This CDR3 has 17 amino acids. The V end was cut by 4 bases, the J end by 4 bases, with 17 bases between. This CDR3 is CASSSPGVEFGANVLTF. DNA for the CDR3: TGTGCCAGCAGTTCACCTGGCGTCGAGTTCGGGGCCAACGTCCTGACTTTC.

This clonotype has just a few counts. In DNA, the CDR3 is TGTGCCAGCAGCTTAGGCAGGTTTGATACGCAGTATTTT. Amino acids: CASSLGRFDTQYF. The V call is TRBV7-9, the J call TRBJ2-3; D uncertain. With 1 base removed from V and 6 bases from J, the gap between germline ends came to 8 bases. CDR1 is SEHNR and CDR2 is FQNEAQ in the germline V gene (reference sequence). The CDR3 contains 13 residues.

This clonotype was counted between two and nine times. V is TRBV4-1 and J is TRBJ2-5; TRBD1 agrees at 9 bases. CDR3 length equals 14 residues. Germline V gene data show CDR1 as MGHRA and CDR2 as YSYEKL. The V and J ends lost 3 bases and 4 bases, in that order; junction bases with no gene match: 3. CDR3 nucleotides: TGCGCCAGCAGCCACCTGGGACAGGGAGAGACCCAGTACTTC. Residues: CASSHLGQGETQYF.

J is TRBJ1-2 and V is TRBV6-1; TRBD1 aligns across 7 bases. Trimming cost V 7 bases and J 3 bases; bases outside gene matches: 2. There are 12 residues in the CDR3. Per the germline V gene, CDR1 is MNHNS and CDR2 is SASEGT. The DNA for the CDR3 is TGTGCCAGCATCAGGGGGGACTATGGCTACACCTTC. Protein sequence: CASIRGDYGYTF.

The sample holds many counts of this clonotype. The chain joins TRBV7-9 to TRBJ2-4, with no clear D. Germline CDR1 is SEHNR and CDR2 is FQNEAQ (reference sequence). This CDR3 is 14 amino acids long. Trimming took off 5 bases at V and 6 bases at J, with 14 bases between the two ends. The CDR3 DNA is TGTGCCAGCAGCAAAGATCGCAAGGGAAACATTCAGTACTTC. Translation gives CASSKDRKGNIQYF.

This clonotype was picked up a small number of times. The chain couples TRBV10-1 to TRBJ2-3, with 12 bases fitting TRBD2. J gave up 6 bases and V 2 bases, and 6 bases lay outside the gene matches. The CDR3 covers 16 residues. CDR1 and CDR2 from the germline V gene are WNHNN and SYGVQD (reference sequence). In DNA form, the CDR3 reads TGCGCCAGCAGTGAGGGGCGACTAGCGGGGGTGGATACGCAGTATTTT. It codes for CASSEGRLAGVDTQYF.

This rearrangement joins TRBV6-5 to TRBJ2-1; the match to TRBD1 covers 10 bases. With V trimmed by 4 bases and J by 6 bases, 3 bases remained unmatched. Germline CDR1 reads MNHEY; CDR2 reads SVGAGI. This CDR3 contains 14 residues. The CDR3 sequence: CASSFDRGPNEQFF. CDR3 nucleotide sequence: TGTGCCAGCAGTTTCGACAGGGGGCCCAATGAGCAGTTCTTC.

This clonotype has more than one count but fewer than ten. The genes are TRBV4-1 and TRBJ2-1; D may be TRBD1 (6 bases). Germline CDR1 and CDR2: MGHRA and YSYEKL. CDR3 length equals 19 residues. V was shortened by 2 bases and J by 7 bases, with 27 bases between the two germline ends. The CDR3 reads CASSQRAGALEAVSNEQFF. The CDR3 DNA reads as TGCGCCAGCAGCCAACGGGCAGGGGCCCTCGAGGCAGTCAGTAATGAGCAGTTCTTC.

Written as DNA, the CDR3 is TGCGCCAGCAGCCAAGCGGACAGCACAGATACGCAGTATTTT. This sequence encodes CASSQADSTDTQYF. The chain couples TRBV4-3 to TRBJ2-3; D gene unclear. The CDR3 runs to 14 residues. CDR1 and CDR2 (germline): LGHNA, YSLEER. The germline V and J ends were trimmed by 1 base and 0 bases, with 5 bases remaining between them.

The chain links TRBV6-2 or TRBV6-3 to TRBJ2-1; no reliable D call. Germline CDR1 and CDR2: MNHEY and SVGEGT. The CDR3 sequence is 12 residues long. Trimming took off 5 bases at V and 4 bases at J, with 6 bases between the two ends. Written as DNA, the CDR3 is TGTGCCAGCAGTCCGCTGTACAATGAGCAGTTCTTC. This sequence encodes CASSPLYNEQFF.

The chain is built from TRBV9 and TRBJ2-1; D not resolved. Germline V lookup: CDR1 SGDLS, CDR2 YYNGEE. This CDR3 comprises 15 residues. V lost 1 base and J lost 6, with 14 bases in between. CDR3 nucleotides: TGTGCCAGCAGCGTATTGCCGGGTCCAGGCAATGAGCAGTTCTTC. This translates into CASSVLPGPGNEQFF.

The genes are TRBV3-1 and TRBJ2-1, with 12 bases that match TRBD2. Per the germline V gene, CDR1 is LGHDT and CDR2 is YNNKEL (reference sequence). The junction had 2 bases not matched to a gene; V was cut back by 5 bases and J by 0 bases. The CDR3 contains 16 residues. CDR3 region: CASSSSGGASYNEQFF. CDR3 DNA: TGTGCCAGCAGCTCTAGCGGGGGGGCCTCCTACAATGAGCAGTTCTTC.

The V and J genes are TRBV7-2 and TRBJ1-2; 8 bases line up with TRBD1. From germline, CDR1 is SGHTA and CDR2 FQGNSA. The CDR3 is made up of 16 amino acids. Trimming removed 2 bases from V and 6 bases from J; junction bases left unmatched: 11. CDR3 bases: TGTGCCAGCAGCTTATTACAGGGGGGCATCAGAAATGGCTACACCTTC. Protein: CASSLLQGGIRNGYTF.

Only a few counts were recorded for this clonotype. The chain links TRBV10-3 to TRBJ1-2; D not resolved. CDR1 and CDR2 from the germline V gene are ENHRY and SYGVKD. The V end was cut by 4 bases, the J end by 7 bases, with 10 bases between. The CDR3 covers 12 residues. The CDR3 nucleotides read TGTGCCATCAGTGCTGGACGAAGTGGCTACACCTTC. This encodes CAISAGRSGYTF.

The V and J genes are TRBV5-1 and TRBJ1-1, with D perhaps matching TRBD1 (6 bases). The CDR3 is 14 residues long. CDR1 is SGHRS and CDR2 is YFSETQ in the germline V gene. V lost 3 bases and J 2 bases, leaving 11 bases between the germline ends. This CDR3 reads CASSYRQANTEAFF. CDR3 sequence (DNA): TGCGCCAGCAGCTACAGACAGGCCAACACTGAAGCTTTCTTT.

This clonotype was detected only a few times. The CDR3 sequence: CATKPNDSRRGYTF. DNA for the CDR3: TGTGCCACCAAGCCCAATGACAGTCGTAGGGGCTACACCTTC. The V call is TRBV10-3, the J call TRBJ1-2, with D possibly TRBD1 on 5 matching bases. Germline CDR1 and CDR2: ENHRY and SYGVKD. Deletions cut 10 bases from V and 8 bases from J, with 23 bases between. This CDR3 contains 14 residues.

This clonotype was counted at least ten times. The chain recombines TRBV7-8 with TRBJ2-1; D not resolved. CDR1 and CDR2 (germline): SGHVS, FQNEAQ. This CDR3 has 13 residues. V lost 1 base to trimming and J lost 5 bases, with 6 bases between them. The CDR3 region has the DNA TGTGCCAGCAGCTTAGTTCCGGACAATGAGCAGTTCTTC. Amino acid sequence: CASSLVPDNEQFF.

This clonotype showed up just a few times. The rearrangement joins TRBV4-1 to TRBJ2-5; 11 nucleotides agree with TRBD2. This CDR3 region has 16 residues. Losses at the gene ends were 3 bases for V and 3 bases for J; bases not matched to a gene: 6. Germline V gene lookup returns CDR1 MGHRA and CDR2 YSYEKL. The CDR3 DNA follows: TGCGCCAGCAGCCAGACCGAGGGACTAGCGGAAGAGACCCAGTACTTC. Amino acid sequence: CASSQTEGLAEETQYF.

The chain joins TRBV5-1 to TRBJ1-1, with D possibly TRBD1 on 6 matching bases. Germline V lookup: CDR1 SGHRS, CDR2 YFSETQ. This CDR3 has 14 residues. Trimming stripped 6 bases from V and 5 bases from J, with 17 bases between. CDR3 sequence reads: CASNPSGGLTEAFF. The CDR3 nucleotides are TGCGCCAGCAATCCCTCGGGGGGGCTAACTGAAGCTTTCTTT.

This clonotype has more than one count but fewer than ten. The chain links TRBV20-1 to TRBJ1-1; perhaps TRBD1 as D (5 bases). CDR1 and CDR2 (germline): DFQATT, SNEGSKA (reference sequence). The germline V and J ends were trimmed by 5 bases and 4 bases, with 11 bases remaining between them. This CDR3 is built from 12 residues. CDR3 residues: CSAPGGGTEAFF. For the CDR3, the DNA is TGCAGTGCTCCGGGTGGGGGCACTGAAGCTTTCTTT.

This clonotype was detected a few times. The gene calls are TRBV3-1 and TRBJ2-7; weak D call: TRBD1 (5 bases). The germline gives CDR1 LGHDT, CDR2 YNNKEL (reference sequence). Trimming took 2 bases from V and 5 from J, leaving 16 bases between them. The CDR3 is made up of 15 amino acids. CDR3 nucleotides: TGTGCCAGCAGCCAAAGTACCAGGGATCTCCACGAGCAGTACTTC. It is translated as CASSQSTRDLHEQYF.